A single TCR beta chain is shown here with its context. Unique molecular identifiers were incorporated when the TCRbeta library was constructed. TCRdb reprocessed the PCR reads via MiXCR and lists one record per CDR3 protein. The repertoire has approximately 520,000 distinct CDR3 sequences, 30% to 35% of them found once; the top ten carry approximately 2.3%. There are 16 residues in the CDR3. Trimming removed 0 bases at V and 9 bases at J, with 15 bases between. Germline V gene lookup returns CDR1 LNHNV and CDR2 YYDKDF (reference sequence). The data belong to a study of T-cell reconstitution after alpha-beta-depleted transplantation in children.

The chain carries TRBV15 and TRBJ1-6; tentatively, D is TRBD1 (6 bases). The TCR originated in a human donor who donated a stem cell graft to a child with aplastic anemia. The material sequenced was PBMCs from the stem cell graft donor, taken from the stem cell graft. CDR3 in amino acids: CATSRERSRGGSPLHF. The CDR3 DNA reads as TGTGCCACCAGCAGAGAAAGGAGCAGGGGTGGTTCACCCCTCCACTTT.